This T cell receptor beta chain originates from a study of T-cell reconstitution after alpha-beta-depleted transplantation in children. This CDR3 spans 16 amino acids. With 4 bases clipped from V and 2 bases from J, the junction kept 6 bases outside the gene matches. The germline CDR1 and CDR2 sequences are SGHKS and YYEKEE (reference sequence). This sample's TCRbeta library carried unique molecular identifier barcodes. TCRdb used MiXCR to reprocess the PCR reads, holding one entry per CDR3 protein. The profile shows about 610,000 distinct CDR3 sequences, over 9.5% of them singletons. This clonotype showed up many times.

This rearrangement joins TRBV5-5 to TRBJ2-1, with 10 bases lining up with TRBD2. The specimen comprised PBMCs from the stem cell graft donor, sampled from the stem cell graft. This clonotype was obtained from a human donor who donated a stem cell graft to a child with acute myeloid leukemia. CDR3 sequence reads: CASSRVTSGTYNEQFF. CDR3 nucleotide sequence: TGTGCCAGCAGCCGGGTTACTAGCGGGACCTACAATGAGCAGTTCTTC. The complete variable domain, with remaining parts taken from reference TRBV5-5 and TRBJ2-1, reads DAGVTQSPTHLIKTRGQQVTLRCSPISGHKSVSWYQQVLGQGPQFIFQYYEKEERGRGNFPDRFSARQFPNYSSELNVNALLLGDSALYLCASSRVTSGTYNEQFFGPGTRLTVL.